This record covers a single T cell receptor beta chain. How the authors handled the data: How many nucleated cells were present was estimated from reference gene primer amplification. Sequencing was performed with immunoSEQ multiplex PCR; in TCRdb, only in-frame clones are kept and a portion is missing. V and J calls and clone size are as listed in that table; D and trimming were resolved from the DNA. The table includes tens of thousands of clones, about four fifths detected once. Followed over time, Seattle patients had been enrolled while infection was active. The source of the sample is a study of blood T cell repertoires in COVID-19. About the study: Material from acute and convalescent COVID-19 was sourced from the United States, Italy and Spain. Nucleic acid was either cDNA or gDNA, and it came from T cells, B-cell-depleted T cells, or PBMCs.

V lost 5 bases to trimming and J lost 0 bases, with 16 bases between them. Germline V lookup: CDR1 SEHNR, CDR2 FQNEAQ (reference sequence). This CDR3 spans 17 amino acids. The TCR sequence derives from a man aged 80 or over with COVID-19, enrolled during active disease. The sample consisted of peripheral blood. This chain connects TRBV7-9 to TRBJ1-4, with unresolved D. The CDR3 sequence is CASSASRGTATNEKLFF. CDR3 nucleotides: TGTGCCAGCAGCGCAAGCCGGGGAACGGCAACTAATGAAAAACTGTTTTTT. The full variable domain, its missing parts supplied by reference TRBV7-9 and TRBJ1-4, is DTGVSQNPRHKITKRGQNVTFRCDPISEHNRLYWYRQTLGQGPEFLTYFQNEAQLEKSRLLSDRFSAERPKGSFSTLEIQRTEQGDSAMYLCASSASRGTATNEKLFFGSGTQLSVL.